This TCR beta chain derives from a study of cytomegalovirus exposure and HLA in healthy donors. Study details: In a later analysis, the 90 to 150 validation repertoires were reported to have used the same platform as the 600 to 700 first-cohort repertoires. Study-level results: 164 TCR beta chains were listed as cytomegalovirus-associated. Three of the chains that were CMV-associated were confirmed in vitro to be specific for CMV antigens.

Measured with immunoSEQ multiplex PCR; TCRdb has only the in-frame clones, and not every one. The sample includes 100,000 to 150,000 clones, around 86% seen only once; the top ten take 1.5% to 2.5%. On this clone: Its target is not known.

CDR3 length: 17 amino acids. CDR1 and CDR2 from the germline V gene are SGHVS and FNYEAQ. The V segment lost 2 bases and the J segment 8 bases; nucleotides outside the gene matches: 13. The V call is TRBV7-6, the J call TRBJ2-1, with 9 positions matching TRBD2. This TCR was sampled from a woman in her late teens or twenties in good health and CMV-seronegative. Sequencing used PBMCs. The CDR3 DNA reads as TGTGCCAGCAGCTTATTCGGGCGTGGCGGGAGGGGACATGAGCAGTTCTTC. This codes for CASSLFGRGGRGHEQFF.